Sequencing of this T cell receptor beta chain was carried out in a study of cytomegalovirus exposure and HLA in healthy donors. Study-wide points: A missense variant in DCLRE1C was later tied to TCR beta V- and J-gene trimming. Among the sequence variants, a highly shared cluster was likely an artifact of sequencing.

Per germline, CDR1 MNHNS and CDR2 SASEGT. The CDR3 contains 13 residues. Trimming cost V 7 bases and J 8 bases; bases outside gene matches: 8. The PCR used 60 Vbeta and 13 Jbeta primers. This table comes from immunoSEQ multiplex PCR, and its TCRdb copy is limited to in-frame clones, with some not included. The sample records about 110,000 clones, around 80% being singletons. Regarding this clone: The antigen is unknown.

The sample consisted of PBMCs. The TCR sequence derives from a man aged 35-49 years in good health and CMV-seronegative. J is TRBJ2-1 and V is TRBV6-1, with 7 bases fitting TRBD2. The CDR3 region is CASTLRAGDEQFF. The DNA of the CDR3 is TGTGCCAGCACCCTCAGGGCGGGGGATGAGCAGTTCTTC.